This entry concerns a single T cell receptor beta chain. This clonotype showed up just a few times. Its specific antigen is unknown. Base-call qualities are not available, and no considerably larger clone is one nucleotide away. This specimen belongs to a study of blood T cells in healthy people across ages (dated by TCRdb to between 2015 and 2017). About the full investigation: In model experiments, template switching captured roughly one uniquely barcoded TCR beta cDNA molecule for every two T cells. The study measured age-related changes in TCR beta repertoire diversity using deep sequencing normalized with unique cDNA molecular identifiers. For two donors (one aged 18 to 30 and one aged 80 or older), the study analyzed two additional independent replicas of 1 million unique cDNA reads from the same blood draw. Donors were grouped into four age groups: young (average approximately 16 years), middle-aged (less than 40), aged (approximately 58) and long-lived (just over 80).

Libraries were made using 5' RACE. TCRdb records Illumina HiSeq 2500 as the sequencer. A second PCR of about 6 to 12 cycles was performed with a sample-barcoded 5' primer and a J-beta primer mix. Each TCR beta cDNA molecule received a unique molecular identifier from a template-switch 5' adaptor carrying 12 random nucleotides. Each sample yielded at least 3 million CDR3-containing paired-end reads. All of the RNA was converted into first-strand cDNA using the Mint cDNA synthesis kit, with a TRBC-specific oligonucleotide serving as the primer. All cDNA was treated with uracil-DNA glycosylase and then went through a first 18-cycle PCR with the universal primers M1SS and BC2_uni_R. The original methods were these. Each sample was normalized by randomly selecting 1 million high-quality reads, each carrying a distinct molecular identifier. Reads with shared molecular identifiers were discarded instead of being binned into consensus sequences. MiTCR, set to a Q25 quality threshold and the strictest error-elimination algorithm, was used for CDR3 identification, clonotype clustering and error correction. A nonparametric unseen species model with Euler transformation was used to estimate a lower bound on total TCR beta diversity. The public reads were reprocessed in TCRdb via fastp at Q25 and MiXCR, keeping in-frame beta chains. Every entry covers one CDR3 protein and lists the most common genes and DNA from its rows. TCRdb's processing, not the authors', yielded these V and J calls. Counted in this sample were some 760,000 distinct CDR3 sequences; approximately 25% of them appeared once. The ten largest make up under 4% of the sample.

The CDR3, cysteine through phenylalanine, is 14 amino acids long. The sequence is cut down to CDR3 DNA, 42 bases in frame from base 1. V gives up 0 bases and J gives up 4 bases, and the segment between their germline ends measures 12 bases. CDR1 and CDR2 were assigned from the germline V gene as SQVTM and ANQGSEA. What the study reported, not specific to this receptor: Since profiling was done on bulk unsorted PBMCs, naive and antigen-experienced compartments could not be conclusively compared. Observed TCR beta diversity per million T cells fell roughly linearly with age, and a significant reduction was already apparent by age roughly 40. Total diversity estimates from one million sequenced T cells were considered lower bounds and underestimates. The percentage of naive T cells measured by flow cytometry correlated strongly with observed TCR beta diversity. Because the CMV infection status of the donors was unknown, age-related changes in expanded clonotypes may potentially have been confounded. Compared with the aged group, the long-lived group had more naive CD4+ T cells, fewer expanded clones and increased TCR diversity, suggesting age selection.

Systemically healthy Caucasian individuals from Russia, 35 to 40 in total and aged about 6 to 100 years, were included as donors. Each donor gave about 11 milliliters of peripheral blood, drawn into EDTA-treated Vacutainer tubes. Ficoll-Paque density-gradient centrifugation was used to isolate PBMCs, with at least 6.5 million per sample. Trizol reagent was used to extract total RNA from PBMCs, with at least 5 micrograms per sample. For every donor, flow cytometry on a PBMC aliquot measured the percentage of naive CD45RAhigh/CD27high T cells. The sample also formed part of further work on T cells of mothers and their children. As that second paper reports: Donors were nine systemically healthy Caucasian individuals: three mothers and their six children. cDNA synthesis used all of the extracted RNA, with 1.5 ug of RNA in each 15 ul reaction. Sample barcodes and 2-4 random nucleotides were added via the M1S primer in the second PCR. More than 9 million TCR beta CDR3 reads were obtained from each mother, and about 3 million reads were obtained from each child. Thymic selection shapes the output of TCR recombination in a similar way in related and unrelated pairs, and inherited differences have a minor effect. Normalized repertoire overlap was always slightly but never significantly higher in related than unrelated mother-child pairs. No persistent microchimeric T cell clones were detected, at a sensitivity of approximately 110 clones per million clonotypes. In the study, deep NGS was used to compare the TCR beta repertoires of mothers and children, and features distinguishing related mother-child pairs from unrelated individuals were sought. The mean age was roughly 36 +/- 4 years for the mothers and approximately 11 +/- 4 years for the children. After adapter ligation was performed with NEBNext reagents, the libraries were sequenced on an Illumina HiSeq 2000 with 100+100 nt paired-end reads. Mother and child libraries were prepared a month apart and sequenced in separate runs to prevent cross-contamination. For each donor, between about 500,000 and 2,100,000 distinct TCR beta clonotypes were identified. Naive TCR beta clonotypes were estimated from low-frequency clonotypes matched to each donor's FACS-determined naive share, without sorting.

The TCR comes from a boy aged 5-17 years in good health. The chain joins TRBV29-1 to TRBJ2-5, and the D gene may be TRBD1, 6 bases matching. The sample consisted of blood. At the DNA level, the sequence is TGCAGCGTTGAAGAGGCAGGGGTCGGAGAGACCCAGTACTTC. Translated, this is CSVEEAGVGETQYF.